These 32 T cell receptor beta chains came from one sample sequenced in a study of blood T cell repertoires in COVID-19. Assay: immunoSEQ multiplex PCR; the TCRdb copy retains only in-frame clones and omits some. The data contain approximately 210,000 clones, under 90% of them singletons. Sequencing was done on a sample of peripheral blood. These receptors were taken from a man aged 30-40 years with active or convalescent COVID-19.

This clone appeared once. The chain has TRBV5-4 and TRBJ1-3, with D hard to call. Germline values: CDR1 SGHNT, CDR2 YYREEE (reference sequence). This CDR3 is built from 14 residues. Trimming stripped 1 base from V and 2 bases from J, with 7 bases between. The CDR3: CASSLRGTGNTIYF. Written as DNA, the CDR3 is TGTGCCAGCAGCTTGCGAGGGACTGGAAACACCATATATTTT.

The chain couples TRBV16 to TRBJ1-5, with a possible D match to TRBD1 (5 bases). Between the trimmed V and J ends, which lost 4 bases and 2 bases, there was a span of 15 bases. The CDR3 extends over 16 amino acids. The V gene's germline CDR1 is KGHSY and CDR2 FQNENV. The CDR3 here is CASSPQVGGGNQPQHF. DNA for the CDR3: TGTGCCAGCAGCCCCCAAGTCGGGGGTGGCAATCAGCCCCAGCATTTT. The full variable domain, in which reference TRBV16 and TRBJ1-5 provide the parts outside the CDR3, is GEEVAQTPKHLVRGEGQKAKLYCAPIKGHSYVFWYQQVLKNEFKFLISFQNENVFDETGMPKERFSAKCLPNSPCSLEIQATKLEDSAVYFCASSPQVGGGNQPQHFGDGTRLSIL.

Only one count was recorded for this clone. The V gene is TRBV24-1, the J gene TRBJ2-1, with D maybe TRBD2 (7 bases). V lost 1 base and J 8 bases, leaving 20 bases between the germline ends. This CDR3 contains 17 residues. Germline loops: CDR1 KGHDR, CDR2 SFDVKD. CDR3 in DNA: TGTGCCACCAGTGATTTAGGGGTGGGGGGGCCTGGACATGAGCAGTTCTTC. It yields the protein CATSDLGVGGPGHEQFF.

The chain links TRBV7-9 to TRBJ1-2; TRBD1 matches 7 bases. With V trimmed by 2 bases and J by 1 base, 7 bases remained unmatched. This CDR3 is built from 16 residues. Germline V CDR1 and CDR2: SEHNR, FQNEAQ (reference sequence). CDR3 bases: TGTGCCAGCAGCTTATCGGACAGGAGATATAACTATGGCTACACCTTC. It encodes CASSLSDRRYNYGYTF.

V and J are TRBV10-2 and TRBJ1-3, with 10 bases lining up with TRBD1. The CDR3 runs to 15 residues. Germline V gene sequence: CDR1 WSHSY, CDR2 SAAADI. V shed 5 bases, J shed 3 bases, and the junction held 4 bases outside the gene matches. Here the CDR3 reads CASSSGQGIGNTIYF. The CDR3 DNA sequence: TGCGCCAGCAGTTCGGGACAGGGGATTGGAAACACCATATATTTT.

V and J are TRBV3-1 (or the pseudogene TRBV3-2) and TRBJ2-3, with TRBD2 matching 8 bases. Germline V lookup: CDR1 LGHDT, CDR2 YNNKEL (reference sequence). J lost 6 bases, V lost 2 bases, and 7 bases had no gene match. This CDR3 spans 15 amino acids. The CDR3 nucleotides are TGTGCCAGCAGCCAATTAGCGGGATCCTCCGATACGCAGTATTTT. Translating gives CASSQLAGSSDTQYF.

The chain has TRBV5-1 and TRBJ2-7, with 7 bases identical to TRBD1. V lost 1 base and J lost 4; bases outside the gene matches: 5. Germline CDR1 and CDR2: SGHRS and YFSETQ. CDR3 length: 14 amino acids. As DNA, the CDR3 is TGCGCCAGCAGCTTGAACAGGGGTGATTACGAGCAGTACTTC. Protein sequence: CASSLNRGDYEQYF.

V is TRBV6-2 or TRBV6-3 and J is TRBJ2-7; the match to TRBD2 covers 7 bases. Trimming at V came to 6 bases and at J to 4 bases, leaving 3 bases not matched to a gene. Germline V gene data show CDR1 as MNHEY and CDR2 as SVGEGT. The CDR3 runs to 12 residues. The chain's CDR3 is CASSNGGYEQYF. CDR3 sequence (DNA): TGTGCCAGCAGCAACGGGGGGTACGAGCAGTACTTC.

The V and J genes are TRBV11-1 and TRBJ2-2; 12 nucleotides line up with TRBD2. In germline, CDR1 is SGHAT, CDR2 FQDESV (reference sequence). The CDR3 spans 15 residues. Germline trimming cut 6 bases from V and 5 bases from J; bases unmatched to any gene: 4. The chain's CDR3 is CASRLAGGQTGELFF. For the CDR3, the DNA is TGTGCCAGCAGACTAGCGGGAGGTCAAACCGGGGAGCTGTTTTTT.

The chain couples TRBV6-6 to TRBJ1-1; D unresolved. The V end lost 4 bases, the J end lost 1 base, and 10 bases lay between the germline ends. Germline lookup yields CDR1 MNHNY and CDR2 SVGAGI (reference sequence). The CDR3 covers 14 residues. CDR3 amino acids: CASSFGRGNTEAFF. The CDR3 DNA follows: TGTGCCAGCAGTTTTGGCCGGGGGAACACTGAAGCTTTCTTT.

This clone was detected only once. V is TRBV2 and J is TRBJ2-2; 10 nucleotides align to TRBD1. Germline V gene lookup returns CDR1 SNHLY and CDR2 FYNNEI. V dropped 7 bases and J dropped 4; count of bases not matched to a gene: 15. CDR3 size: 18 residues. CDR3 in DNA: TGTGCCAGCAAAATTCCGGGACAGGGGCGGGAAGGCACCGGGGAGCTGTTTTTT. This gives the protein CASKIPGQGREGTGELFF.

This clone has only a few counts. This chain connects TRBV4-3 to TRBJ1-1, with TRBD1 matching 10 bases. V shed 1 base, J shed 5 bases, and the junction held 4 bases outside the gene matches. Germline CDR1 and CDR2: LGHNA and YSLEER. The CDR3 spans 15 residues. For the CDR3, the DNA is TGCGCCAGCAGCCAAGGGGGACAGGGGCCAACTGAAGCTTTCTTT. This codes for CASSQGGQGPTEAFF.

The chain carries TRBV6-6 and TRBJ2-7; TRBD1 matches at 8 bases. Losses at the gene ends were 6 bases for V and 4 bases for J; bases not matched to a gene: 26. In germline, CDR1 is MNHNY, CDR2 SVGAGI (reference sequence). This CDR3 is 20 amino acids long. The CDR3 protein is CASRRTPGTGTSTSTYEQYF. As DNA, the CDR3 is TGTGCCAGCAGACGAACTCCCGGGACAGGAACTTCTACGAGTACTTACGAGCAGTACTTC.

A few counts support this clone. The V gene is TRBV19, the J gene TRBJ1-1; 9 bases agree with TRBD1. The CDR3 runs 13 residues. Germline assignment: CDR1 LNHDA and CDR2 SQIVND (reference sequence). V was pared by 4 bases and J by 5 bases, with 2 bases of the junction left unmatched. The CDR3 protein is CASSTGTGTEAFF. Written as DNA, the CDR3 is TGTGCCAGTAGTACTGGGACAGGGACTGAAGCTTTCTTT.

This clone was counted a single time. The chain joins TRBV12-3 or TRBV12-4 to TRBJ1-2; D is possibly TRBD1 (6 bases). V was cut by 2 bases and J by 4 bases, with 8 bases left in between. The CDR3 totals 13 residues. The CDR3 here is CASSLPRGYGYTF. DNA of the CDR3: TGTGCCAGCAGTTTACCCAGGGGCTATGGCTACACCTTC.

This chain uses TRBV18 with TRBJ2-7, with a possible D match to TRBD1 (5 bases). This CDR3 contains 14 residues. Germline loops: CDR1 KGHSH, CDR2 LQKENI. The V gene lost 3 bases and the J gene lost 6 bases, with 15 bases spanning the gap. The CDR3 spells CASSPTAQPSEQYF. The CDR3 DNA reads TGTGCCAGCTCACCGACAGCCCAACCTTCCGAGCAGTACTTC.

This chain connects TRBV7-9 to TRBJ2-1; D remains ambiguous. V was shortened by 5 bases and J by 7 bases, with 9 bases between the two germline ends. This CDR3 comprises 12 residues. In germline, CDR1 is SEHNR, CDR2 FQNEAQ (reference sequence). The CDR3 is CASSPSQNEQFF. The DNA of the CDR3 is TGTGCCAGCAGCCCCTCTCAGAATGAGCAGTTCTTC.

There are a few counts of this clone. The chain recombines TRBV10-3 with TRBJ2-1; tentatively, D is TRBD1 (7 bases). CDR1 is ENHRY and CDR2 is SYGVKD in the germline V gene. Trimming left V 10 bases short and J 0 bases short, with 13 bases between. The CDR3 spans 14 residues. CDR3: CATRGASSYNEQFF. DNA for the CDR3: TGTGCCACCAGGGGGGCTAGCTCCTACAATGAGCAGTTCTTC.

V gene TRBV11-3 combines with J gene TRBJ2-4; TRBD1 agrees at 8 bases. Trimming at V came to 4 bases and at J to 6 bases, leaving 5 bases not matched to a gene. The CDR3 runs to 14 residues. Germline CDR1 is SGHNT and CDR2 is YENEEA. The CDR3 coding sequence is TGTGCCAGCAGCTCTGGACAGGGACGAAACATTCAGTACTTC. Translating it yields CASSSGQGRNIQYF. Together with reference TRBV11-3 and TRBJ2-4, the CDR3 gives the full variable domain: EAGVVQSPRYKIIEKKQPVAFWCNPISGHNTLYWYLQNLGQGPELLIRYENEEAVDDSQLPKDRFSAERLKGVDSTLKIQPAELGDSAVYLCASSSGQGRNIQYFGAGTRLSVL.

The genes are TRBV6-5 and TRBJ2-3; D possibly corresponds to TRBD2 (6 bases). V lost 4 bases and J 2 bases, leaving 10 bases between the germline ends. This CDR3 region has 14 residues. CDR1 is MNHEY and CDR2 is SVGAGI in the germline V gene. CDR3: CASSWGLYTDTQYF. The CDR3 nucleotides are TGTGCCAGCAGTTGGGGACTTTACACAGATACGCAGTATTTT.

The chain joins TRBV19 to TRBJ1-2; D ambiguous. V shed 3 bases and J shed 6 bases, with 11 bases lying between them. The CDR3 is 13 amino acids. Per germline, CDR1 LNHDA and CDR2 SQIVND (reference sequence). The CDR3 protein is CASSIRGSNGYTF. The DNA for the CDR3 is TGTGCCAGTAGTATCCGTGGGAGCAATGGCTACACCTTC. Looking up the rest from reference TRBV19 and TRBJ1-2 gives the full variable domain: DGGITQSPKYLFRKEGQNVTLSCEQNLNHDAMYWYRQDPGQGLRLIYYSQIVNDFQKGDIAEGYSVSREKKESFPLTVTSAQKNPTAFYLCASSIRGSNGYTFGSGTRLTVV.

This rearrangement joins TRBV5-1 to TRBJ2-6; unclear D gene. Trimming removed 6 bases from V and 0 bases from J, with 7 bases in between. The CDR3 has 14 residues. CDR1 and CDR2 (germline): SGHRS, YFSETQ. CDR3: CASKLNSGANVLTF. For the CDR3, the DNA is TGCGCCAGCAAGCTAAACTCTGGGGCCAACGTCCTGACTTTC.

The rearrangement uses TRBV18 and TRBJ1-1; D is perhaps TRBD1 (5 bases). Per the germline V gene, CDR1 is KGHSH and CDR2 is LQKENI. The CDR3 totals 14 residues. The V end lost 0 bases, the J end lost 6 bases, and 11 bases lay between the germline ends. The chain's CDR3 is CASSPPDTHAEAFF. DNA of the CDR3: TGTGCCAGCTCACCACCGGACACCCACGCTGAAGCTTTCTTT.

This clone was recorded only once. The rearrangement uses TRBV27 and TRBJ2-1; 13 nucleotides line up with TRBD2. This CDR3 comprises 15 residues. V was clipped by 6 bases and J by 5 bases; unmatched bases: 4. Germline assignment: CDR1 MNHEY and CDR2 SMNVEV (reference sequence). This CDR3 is CASSRGTSGNNEQFF. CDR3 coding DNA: TGTGCCAGCAGCCGCGGGACTAGCGGGAACAATGAGCAGTTCTTC.

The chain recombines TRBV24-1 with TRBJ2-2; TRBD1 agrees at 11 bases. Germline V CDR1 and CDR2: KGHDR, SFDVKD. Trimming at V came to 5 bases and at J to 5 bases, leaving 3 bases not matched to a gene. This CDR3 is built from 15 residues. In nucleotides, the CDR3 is TGTGCCACCAGTGGGGGACAGGGGGTGACCGGGGAGCTGTTTTTT. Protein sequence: CATSGGQGVTGELFF.

CDR3 sequence reads: CASSPTYADSDNGYTF. CDR3 sequence (DNA): TGTGCCAGCAGCCCCACCTATGCGGACAGCGATAATGGCTACACCTTC. The chain uses TRBV7-9 and TRBJ1-2; maybe TRBD1 (6 bases). Germline lookup yields CDR1 SEHNR and CDR2 FQNEAQ (reference sequence). Trimming pared 5 bases from V and 6 bases from J, leaving 22 bases between. There are 16 residues in the CDR3.

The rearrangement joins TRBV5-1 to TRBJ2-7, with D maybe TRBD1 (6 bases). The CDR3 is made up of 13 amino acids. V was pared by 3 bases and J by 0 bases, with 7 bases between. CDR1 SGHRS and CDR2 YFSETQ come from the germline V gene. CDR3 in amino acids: CASSWGLSYEQYF. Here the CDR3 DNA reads TGCGCCAGCAGCTGGGGGCTCTCCTACGAGCAGTACTTC.

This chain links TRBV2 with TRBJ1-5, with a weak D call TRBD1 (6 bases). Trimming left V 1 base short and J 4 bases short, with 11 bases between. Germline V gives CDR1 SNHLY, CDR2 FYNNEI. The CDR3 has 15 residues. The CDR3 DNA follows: TGTGCCAGCAGTGAAGGGCAGGGGTTAAATCAGCCCCAGCATTTT. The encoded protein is CASSEGQGLNQPQHF.

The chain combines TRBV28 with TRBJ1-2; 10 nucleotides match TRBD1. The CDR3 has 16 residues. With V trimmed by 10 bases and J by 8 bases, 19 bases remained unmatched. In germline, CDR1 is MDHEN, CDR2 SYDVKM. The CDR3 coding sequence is TGTGCCACCACAGTCCCGGGACAGGGGTTAGTCTCCGGCTACACCTTC. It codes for CATTVPGQGLVSGYTF.

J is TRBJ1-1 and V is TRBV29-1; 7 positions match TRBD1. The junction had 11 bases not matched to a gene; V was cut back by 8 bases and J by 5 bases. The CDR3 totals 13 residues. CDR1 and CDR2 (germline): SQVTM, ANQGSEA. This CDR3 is CSLSQGLATEAFF. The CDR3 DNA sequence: TGCAGCCTTTCACAGGGGTTGGCTACTGAAGCTTTCTTT.

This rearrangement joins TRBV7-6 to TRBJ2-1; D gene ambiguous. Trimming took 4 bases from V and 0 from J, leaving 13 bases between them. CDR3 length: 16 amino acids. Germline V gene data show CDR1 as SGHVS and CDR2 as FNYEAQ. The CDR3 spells CASSSAVLSSYNEQFF. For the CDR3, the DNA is TGTGCCAGCAGCTCAGCCGTGCTGAGCTCCTACAATGAGCAGTTCTTC.

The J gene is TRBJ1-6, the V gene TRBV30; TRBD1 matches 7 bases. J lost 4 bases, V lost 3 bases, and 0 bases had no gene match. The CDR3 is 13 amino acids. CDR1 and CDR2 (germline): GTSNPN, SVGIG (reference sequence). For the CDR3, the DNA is TGTGCCTGGAGGACAGGGTATAATTCACCCCTCCACTTT. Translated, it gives CAWRTGYNSPLHF.